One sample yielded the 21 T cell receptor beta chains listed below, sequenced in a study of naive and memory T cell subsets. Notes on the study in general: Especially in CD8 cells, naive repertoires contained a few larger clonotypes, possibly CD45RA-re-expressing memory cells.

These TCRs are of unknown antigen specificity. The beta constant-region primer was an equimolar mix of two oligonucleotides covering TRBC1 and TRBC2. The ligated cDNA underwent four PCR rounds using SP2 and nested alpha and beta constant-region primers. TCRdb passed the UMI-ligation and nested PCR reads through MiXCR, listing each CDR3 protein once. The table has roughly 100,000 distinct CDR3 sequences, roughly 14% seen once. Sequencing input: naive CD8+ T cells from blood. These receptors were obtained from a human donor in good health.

CDR3 amino acids: CASSTGKAGHTEAFF. As DNA, the CDR3 is TGTGCCAGCAGCACTGGAAAAGCAGGGCACACTGAAGCTTTCTTT. The chain has TRBV27 and TRBJ1-1; TRBD1 might be the D (5 bases). Looked up from germline, CDR1 is MNHEY and CDR2 is SMNVEV (reference sequence). The CDR3 extends over 15 amino acids. V was pared by 6 bases and J by 3 bases, with 17 bases between.

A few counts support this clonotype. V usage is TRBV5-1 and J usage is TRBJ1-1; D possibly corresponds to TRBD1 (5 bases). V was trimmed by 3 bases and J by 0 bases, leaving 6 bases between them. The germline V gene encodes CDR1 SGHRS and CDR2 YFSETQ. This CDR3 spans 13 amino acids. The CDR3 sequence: CASSSTVNTEAFF. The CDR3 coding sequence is TGCGCCAGCAGCTCGACAGTGAACACTGAAGCTTTCTTT.

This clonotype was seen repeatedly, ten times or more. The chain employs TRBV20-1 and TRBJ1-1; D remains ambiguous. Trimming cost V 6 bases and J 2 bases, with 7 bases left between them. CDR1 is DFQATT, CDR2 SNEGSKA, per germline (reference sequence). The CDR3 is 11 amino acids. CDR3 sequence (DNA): TGCAGTGCATCGGAAAACACTGAAGCTTTCTTT. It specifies CSASENTEAFF.

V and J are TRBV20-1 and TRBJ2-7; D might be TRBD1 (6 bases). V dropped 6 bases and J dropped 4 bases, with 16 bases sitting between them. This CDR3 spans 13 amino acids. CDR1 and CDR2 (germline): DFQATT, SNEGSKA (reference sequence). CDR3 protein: CSASWTDLYEQYF. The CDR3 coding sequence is TGCAGTGCCTCTTGGACAGATCTTTACGAGCAGTACTTC.

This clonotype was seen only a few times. CDR3: CASSPQTEYSNQPQHF. Here the CDR3 DNA reads TGTGCCAGCAGTCCCCAGACAGAGTATAGCAATCAGCCCCAGCATTTT. The chain joins TRBV6-6 to TRBJ1-5, with D perhaps matching TRBD1 (5 bases). The CDR3 runs 16 residues. Germline-derived CDR1 and CDR2 are MNHNY and SVGAGI (reference sequence). The V gene lost 5 bases and the J gene lost 0 bases, with 14 bases spanning the gap.

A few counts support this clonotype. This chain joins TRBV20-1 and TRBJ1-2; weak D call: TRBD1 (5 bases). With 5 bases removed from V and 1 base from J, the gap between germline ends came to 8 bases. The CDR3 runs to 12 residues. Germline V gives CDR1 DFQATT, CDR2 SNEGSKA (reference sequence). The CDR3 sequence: CSAWTFNYGYTF. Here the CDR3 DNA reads TGCAGTGCTTGGACATTTAACTATGGCTACACCTTC.

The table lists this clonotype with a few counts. CDR3 protein: CASSLLTSGSAYEQYF. CDR3 sequence (DNA): TGTGCCAGTAGTCTCCTGACTAGCGGGTCAGCCTACGAGCAGTACTTC. The rearrangement links TRBV19 to TRBJ2-7, with 10 positions matching TRBD2. The CDR3 loop spans 16 amino acids. Trimming took 5 bases from V and 2 from J; bases not matched to a gene: 9. CDR1 is LNHDA, CDR2 SQIVND, per germline (reference sequence).

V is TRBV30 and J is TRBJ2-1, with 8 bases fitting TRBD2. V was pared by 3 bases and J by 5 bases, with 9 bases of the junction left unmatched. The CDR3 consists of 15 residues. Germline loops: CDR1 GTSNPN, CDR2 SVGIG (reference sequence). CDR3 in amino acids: CAWRWGASGHNEQFF. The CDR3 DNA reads TGTGCCTGGAGATGGGGGGCTAGCGGGCACAATGAGCAGTTCTTC.

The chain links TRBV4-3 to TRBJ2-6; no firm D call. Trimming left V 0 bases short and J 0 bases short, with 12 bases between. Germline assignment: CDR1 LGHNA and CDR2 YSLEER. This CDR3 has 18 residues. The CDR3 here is CASSQEDPLRSGANVLTF. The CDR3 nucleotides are TGCGCCAGCAGCCAAGAAGACCCACTGCGCTCTGGGGCCAACGTCCTGACTTTC.

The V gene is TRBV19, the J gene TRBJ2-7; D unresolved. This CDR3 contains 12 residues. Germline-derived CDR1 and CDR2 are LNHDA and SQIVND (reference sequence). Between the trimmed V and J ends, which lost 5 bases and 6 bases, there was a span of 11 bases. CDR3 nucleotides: TGTGCCAGTAGTTCCGACGGCCTCGAGCAGTACTTC. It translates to CASSSDGLEQYF.

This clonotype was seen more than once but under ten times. The CDR3 DNA is TGTGCCAGCAGCGCACCCGGGACTAGCGTGGTCAACGAGCAGTACTTC. Amino acids: CASSAPGTSVVNEQYF. The genes are TRBV13 and TRBJ2-7, with 10 nucleotides matching TRBD2. V lost 5 bases, J lost 5 bases, and 12 bases stayed unmatched. This CDR3 is 16 amino acids long. CDR1 PRHDT and CDR2 FYEKMQ come from the germline V gene (reference sequence).

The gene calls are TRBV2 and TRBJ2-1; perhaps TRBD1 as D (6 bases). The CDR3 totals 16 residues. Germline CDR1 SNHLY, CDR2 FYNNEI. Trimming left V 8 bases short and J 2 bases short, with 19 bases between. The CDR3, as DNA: TGTGCCAGCCAAATACTAACAGGGATTACCTACAATGAGCAGTTCTTC. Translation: CASQILTGITYNEQFF.

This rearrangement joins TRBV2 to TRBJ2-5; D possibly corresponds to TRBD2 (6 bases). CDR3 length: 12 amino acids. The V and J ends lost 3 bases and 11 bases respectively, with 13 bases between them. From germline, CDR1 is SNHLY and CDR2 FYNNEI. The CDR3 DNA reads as TGTGCCAGCAGTGAGGGAGGTGTTTTACAGTACTTC. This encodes CASSEGGVLQYF.

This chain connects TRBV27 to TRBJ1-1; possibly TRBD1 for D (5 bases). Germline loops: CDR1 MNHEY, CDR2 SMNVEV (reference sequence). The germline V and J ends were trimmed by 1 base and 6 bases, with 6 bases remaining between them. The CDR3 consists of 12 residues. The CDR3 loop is CASSLWGSEAFF. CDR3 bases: TGTGCCAGCAGTTTATGGGGGTCTGAAGCTTTCTTT.

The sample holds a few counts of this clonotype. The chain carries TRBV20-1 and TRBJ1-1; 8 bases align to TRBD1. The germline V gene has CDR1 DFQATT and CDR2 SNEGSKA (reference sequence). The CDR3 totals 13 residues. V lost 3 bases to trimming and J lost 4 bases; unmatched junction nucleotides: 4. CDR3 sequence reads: CSARGDRPTEAFF. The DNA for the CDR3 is TGCAGTGCTAGGGGGGACAGGCCCACTGAAGCTTTCTTT.

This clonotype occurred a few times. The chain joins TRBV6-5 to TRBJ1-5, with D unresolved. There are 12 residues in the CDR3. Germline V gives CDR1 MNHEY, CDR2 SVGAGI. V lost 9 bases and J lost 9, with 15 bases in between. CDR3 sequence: CASGPNLVPQHF. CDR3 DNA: TGTGCCAGTGGCCCAAATCTTGTGCCCCAGCATTTT.

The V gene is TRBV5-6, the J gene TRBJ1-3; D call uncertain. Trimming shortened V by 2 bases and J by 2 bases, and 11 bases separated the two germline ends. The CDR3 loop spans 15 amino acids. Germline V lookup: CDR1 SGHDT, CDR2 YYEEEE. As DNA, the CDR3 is TGTGCCAGCAGCTTTTCGTTCGAGGCTGGAAACACCATATATTTT. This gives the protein CASSFSFEAGNTIYF.

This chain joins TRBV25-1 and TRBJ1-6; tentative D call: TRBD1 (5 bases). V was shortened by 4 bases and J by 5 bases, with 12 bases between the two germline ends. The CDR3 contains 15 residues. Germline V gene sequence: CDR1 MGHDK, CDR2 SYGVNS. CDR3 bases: TGTGCCAGCAGTGGAGGGGTAGGGAATAATTCACCCCTCCACTTT. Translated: CASSGGVGNNSPLHF.

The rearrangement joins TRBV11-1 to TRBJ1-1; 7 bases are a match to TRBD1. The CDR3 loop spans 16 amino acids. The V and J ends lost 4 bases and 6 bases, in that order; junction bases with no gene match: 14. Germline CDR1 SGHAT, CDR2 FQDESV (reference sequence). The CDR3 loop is CASSSHQTGTMAEAFF. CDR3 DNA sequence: TGTGCCAGCAGCTCACACCAGACAGGGACTATGGCTGAAGCTTTCTTT.

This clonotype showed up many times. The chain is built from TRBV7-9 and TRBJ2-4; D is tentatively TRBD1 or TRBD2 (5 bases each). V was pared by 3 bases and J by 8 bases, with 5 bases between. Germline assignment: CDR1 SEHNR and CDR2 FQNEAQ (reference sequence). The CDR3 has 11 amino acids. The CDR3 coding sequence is TGTGCCAGCAGCTTGGGGGACATTCAGTACTTC. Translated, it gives CASSLGDIQYF.

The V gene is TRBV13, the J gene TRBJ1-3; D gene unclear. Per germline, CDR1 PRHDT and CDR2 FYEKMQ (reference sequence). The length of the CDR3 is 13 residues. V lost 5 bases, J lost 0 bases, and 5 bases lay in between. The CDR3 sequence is CASSPPSGNTIYF. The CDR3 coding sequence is TGTGCCAGCAGCCCTCCCTCTGGAAACACCATATATTTT.